Listed here is a single T cell receptor beta chain. Its specificity is unknown. The data were obtained in a study of CXCR3-negative and CXCR3-positive naive CD8 T cells. The CDR3 has 15 residues. The germline gives CDR1 MNHGY, CDR2 SVAAGI. In preparing the TRB cDNA libraries, 5' RACE with UMI labels was used. Reprocessing the 5' RACE reads, TCRdb reports a single entry for every CDR3 protein and omits DNA. The sample table sets out roughly 3,000 distinct CDR3 sequences. Study-wide results and limits: CXCR3-positive naive cells carried more hydrophobic TRB CDR3s than CXCR3-negative naive cells did. Memory CD8+ cells showed much lower diversity, while both naive subsets were comparably high.

The gene calls are TRBV6-9 and TRBJ2-1; TCRdb designates TRBD1, a call that cannot be tested without DNA. The source is a human donor in good health. Some clones in this sample may be carry-over from other donors' samples. Sequencing was carried out using naive CXCR3+ CD8+ T cells from blood. Subset noted: CD45RO-CCR7+CD27+CD95- naive CD8+ T cells expressing CXCR3 (TNR3+). CDR3 sequence: CASWSRTQLRDEQFF.